This T cell receptor (beta chain) was obtained from a study of cytomegalovirus exposure and HLA in healthy donors. Points from the study as a whole: Later analysis demonstrated an association between a missense DCLRE1C variant and TCR beta V- and J-gene trimming. In vitro, a few CMV-associated chains proved specific for CMV antigens. Altogether, more than 150 TCR beta chains were recorded as cytomegalovirus-associated.

This CDR3 has 15 amino acids. Per germline, CDR1 SEHNR and CDR2 FQNEAQ (reference sequence). Trimming took off 9 bases at V and 11 bases at J, with 26 bases between the two ends. Both 60 Vbeta primers and 13 Jbeta primers went into the PCR. Here immunoSEQ multiplex PCR was the method, and the copy in TCRdb shows in-frame clones only, minus some. The sample lists under 300,000 clones; roughly 91% were seen once. Note on this clone: No antigen is known for it.

The TCR originated in a girl aged 2 to 9 in good health and CMV-seronegative. V is TRBV7-9 and J is TRBJ2-4; perhaps TRBD2 as D (7 bases). Specimen: PBMCs. DNA of the CDR3: TGTGCCAGGCCCCAAGGGGGAGGGGCCTTAGCCCTTCAGTACTTC. It encodes CARPQGGGALALQYF.